The rows below give T cell receptor beta chains drawn from one sample of a study of shared clonotypes between healthy human individuals. TCRdb's copy holds only in-frame clones and misses some; the assay was immunoSEQ multiplex PCR. The profile shows hundreds of thousands of clones, about 95% of them singletons. The sequenced sample consisted of naive CD8+ T cells sorted from blood. All receptors come from a woman between 25 and 40 years old in good health. Both conserved end residues are part of each CDR3. D genes are given only for firm matches. Clone size is not always given. Where it is, it says once, few, many or a class for expanded clones.

TRBV5-1	TRBD2	TRBJ2-7	-	CASSYSTSGRDEQYF	TGCGCCAGCAGCTACAGTACTAGCGGGAGAGACGAGCAGTACTTC
TRBV27	-	TRBJ2-7	-	CASSLFAGPYEQYF	TGTGCCAGCAGTTTATTCGCCGGACCCTACGAGCAGTACTTC
TRBV10-1	TRBD1	TRBJ2-1	-	CASRLDRVHFF	TGCGCCAGCAGACTTGACAGGGTGCACTTCTTC
TRBV27	-	TRBJ2-3	-	CASSLKIPPSTDTQYF	TGTGCCAGCAGTTTGAAGATCCCCCCTAGCACAGATACGCAGTATTTT
TRBV18	TRBD1	TRBJ2-7	-	CASSPRKTGGDYEQYF	TGTGCCAGCTCACCCCGGAAAACAGGGGGCGACTACGAGCAGTACTTC
TRBV29-1	-	TRBJ1-1	few	CSVPRNTEAFF	TGCAGCGTTCCCCGGAACACTGAAGCTTTCTTT
TRBV7-2	TRBD2	TRBJ2-3	-	CASSLWTSSTDTQYF	TGTGCCAGCAGCTTGTGGACTAGCTCCACAGATACGCAGTATTTT
TRBV19	-	TRBJ1-1	-	CASSIGSDEAFF	TGTGCCAGTAGTATAGGTTCAGATGAAGCTTTCTTT
TRBV6-5	TRBD2	TRBJ2-1	few	CASSYAGDSNEQFF	TGTGCCAGCAGTTACGCGGGAGATTCGAATGAGCAGTTCTTC
TRBV27	-	TRBJ2-1	once	CASSLNPWQGNSYNEQFF	TGTGCCAGCAGTCTAAACCCTTGGCAGGGCAATTCCTACAATGAGCAGTTCTTC
TRBV5-6	-	TRBJ2-5	-	CASSSTGIQETQYF	TGTGCCAGCAGTTCAACCGGGATTCAAGAGACCCAGTACTTC
TRBV9	-	TRBJ2-5	-	CASSLRSGYQETQYF	TGTGCCAGCAGCCTTAGGTCGGGGTACCAAGAGACCCAGTACTTC
TRBV19	-	TRBJ1-1	-	CASSIDAVLGTEAFF	TGTGCCAGTAGTATAGATGCAGTCCTGGGGACTGAAGCTTTCTTT
TRBV2	-	TRBJ2-7	-	CASSGRDQNYEQYF	TGTGCCAGCAGTGGCCGGGACCAAAACTACGAGCAGTACTTC
TRBV19	-	TRBJ1-5	few	CASSIGTQPQHF	TGTGCCAGTAGTATCGGGACTCAGCCCCAGCATTTT
TRBV7-9	TRBD1	TRBJ2-7	-	CASSLWTGSSYEQYF	TGTGCCAGCAGCCTGTGGACAGGGAGCTCCTACGAGCAGTACTTC
TRBV20-1	-	TRBJ2-2	-	CSARLGRELFF	TGCAGTGCTAGACTCGGCCGGGAGCTGTTTTTT
TRBV4-1	TRBD2	TRBJ2-2	-	CASSQSDSGRVTGELFF	TGCGCCAGCAGCCAATCCGATAGCGGGAGAGTGACCGGGGAGCTGTTTTTT
TRBV6-5	-	TRBJ2-7	-	CASSYRAGYF	TGTGCCAGCAGTTACCGGGCCGGGTACTTC
TRBV28	-	TRBJ1-4	-	CASSPRGGQLFF	TGTGCCAGCTCACCTCGGGGGGGCCAACTGTTTTTT
TRBV7-8	TRBD2	TRBJ2-7	-	CASSSGTPTEQYF	TGTGCCAGCAGCAGCGGGACGCCAACGGAACAGTACTTC
TRBV27	TRBD1	TRBJ2-1	-	CASSYGQGYNEQFF	TGTGCCAGCAGTTACGGACAGGGATACAATGAGCAGTTCTTC
TRBV2	TRBD1	TRBJ2-7	-	CASSVHRDRGYVEQYF	TGTGCCAGCAGTGTACACCGGGACAGGGGTTATGTCGAGCAGTACTTC
TRBV5-4	-	TRBJ2-7	-	CASSLGAGEQYF	TGTGCCAGCAGCTTGGGGGCGGGGGAGCAGTACTTC
TRBV7-9	TRBD1	TRBJ2-7	-	CASSLVTDRGREQYF	TGTGCCAGCAGCTTAGTAACGGACAGGGGGCGCGAGCAGTACTTC
TRBV5-8	-	TRBJ2-3	-	CASSFVGVWPDTQYF	TGTGCCAGCAGCTTTGTGGGAGTCTGGCCAGATACGCAGTATTTT
TRBV4-2	-	TRBJ2-1	-	CASSHPPPVNEQFF	TGTGCCAGCAGCCATCCCCCCCCCGTAAATGAGCAGTTCTTC
TRBV27	-	TRBJ2-6	-	CASSLLGGANVLTF	TGTGCCAGCAGTTTATTGGGGGGGGCCAACGTCCTGACTTTC
TRBV29-1	TRBD2	TRBJ2-3	-	CSASGRRTDTQYF	TGCAGCGCTAGCGGGAGACGGACAGATACGCAGTATTTT
TRBV4-1	-	TRBJ2-3	-	CASSQDPGTYTDTQYF	TGCGCCAGCAGCCAAGACCCCGGGACGTACACAGATACGCAGTATTTT
TRBV27	-	TRBJ2-3	-	CASRLRADTQYF	TGTGCCAGCAGACTGAGGGCAGATACGCAGTATTTT
TRBV27	-	TRBJ2-7	-	CASSSSYEQYF	TGTGCCAGCAGTTCGAGTTACGAGCAGTACTTC
TRBV7-9	-	TRBJ1-1	-	CASSPGKNVAFF	TGTGCCAGCAGCCCCGGGAAGAATGTGGCTTTCTTT
TRBV7-7	-	TRBJ2-2	-	CASSEQPANPGELFF	TGTGCCAGCAGCGAACAGCCCGCTAATCCCGGGGAGCTGTTTTTT
TRBV27	-	TRBJ2-2	-	CASSLGSGAPGELFF	TGTGCCAGCAGTTTAGGGTCAGGGGCTCCCGGGGAGCTGTTTTTT
TRBV29-1	-	TRBJ1-1	-	CSVEGDTNTEAFF	TGCAGCGTTGAAGGGGACACGAACACTGAAGCTTTCTTT
TRBV5-1	TRBD1	TRBJ2-7	once	CASSLAQGADEQYF	TGCGCCAGCAGCTTGGCACAGGGGGCGGACGAGCAGTACTTC
TRBV2	-	TRBJ2-1	-	CASSSGTRSYNEQFF	TGTGCCAGCAGTTCCGGGACCCGTTCCTACAATGAGCAGTTCTTC
TRBV13	TRBD2	TRBJ2-7	-	CASSPGTSGSYEQYF	TGTGCCAGCAGCCCCGGGACTAGCGGGTCCTACGAGCAGTACTTC
TRBV30	TRBD1	TRBJ2-3	-	CAWNRGQGADTQYF	TGTGCCTGGAATAGAGGACAGGGCGCAGATACGCAGTATTTT
TRBV7-6	TRBD2	TRBJ2-7	-	CASSLAGGTYEQYF	TGTGCCAGCAGCTTAGCGGGAGGGACCTACGAGCAGTACTTC
TRBV7-9	-	TRBJ1-1	few	CASSSWTENTEAFF	TGTGCCAGCAGCTCGTGGACGGAGAACACTGAAGCTTTCTTT
TRBV7-9	TRBD2	TRBJ2-1	-	CASSLALAGYNEQFF	TGTGCCAGCAGCTTAGCCCTAGCGGGTTACAATGAGCAGTTCTTC
TRBV28	-	TRBJ1-5	-	CASSEGYSNQPQHF	TGTGCCAGCAGTGAGGGGTATAGCAATCAGCCCCAGCATTTT